Shown below are 6 T cell receptor beta chains from a single sample sequenced in a study of blood T cell repertoires in COVID-19 (dated by TCRdb to 2019 to 2021). The library was built by means of the immunoSEQ multiplex PCR assay. This immuneACCESS table, as held by TCRdb, lists in-frame sequences with V and J called but not all clones. Of the missing ones, under half trace to an unresolved V gene in checked studies; the others have no known cause. This sample holds some 220,000 clones; around 90% were observed only once. More than 0.65% of the sample goes to the ten largest clones. Sequencing used peripheral blood. These receptors were collected from a man younger than 45 with COVID-19, enrolled during active disease.

V and J are TRBV5-1 and TRBJ2-7; maybe TRBD1 (5 bases). The CDR3 has 14 amino acids. Trimming stripped 0 bases from V and 1 base from J, with 8 bases between. Germline loops: CDR1 SGHRS, CDR2 YFSETQ. The CDR3 region has the DNA TGCGCCAGCAGCTTGGGGGGCGGTTCCTACGAGCAGTACTTC. Amino acid sequence: CASSLGGGSYEQYF.

This clone has more than one count but fewer than ten. V usage is TRBV28 and J usage is TRBJ1-4, with D possibly TRBD1 on 5 matching bases. The V end lost 5 bases, the J end lost 7 bases, and 14 bases lay between the germline ends. The CDR3 runs to 14 residues. Germline V gives CDR1 MDHEN, CDR2 SYDVKM. CDR3 DNA: TGTGCCAGCAGTCCCCCACCAAGGGGTGAAAAACTGTTTTTT. Translated, it gives CASSPPPRGEKLFF.

This chain connects TRBV27 to TRBJ1-5, with D perhaps matching TRBD1 (5 bases). Trimming removed 2 bases at V and 7 bases at J, with 15 bases between. Germline-derived CDR1 and CDR2 are MNHEY and SMNVEV (reference sequence). The CDR3 consists of 15 residues. CDR3 loop: CASSLVSRGGQPQHF. The CDR3 DNA reads as TGTGCCAGCAGTTTAGTGTCGAGGGGAGGGCAGCCCCAGCATTTT.

This chain links TRBV6-4 with TRBJ1-5; no firm D call. V was trimmed by 8 bases and J by 7 bases, leaving 21 bases between them. Germline loops: CDR1 MRHNA, CDR2 SNTAGT. This CDR3 is 15 amino acids long. CDR3: CASSTPTRTRQPQHF. In nucleotides, the CDR3 is TGTGCCAGCTCCACCCCGACTCGCACCCGGCAGCCCCAGCATTTT.

This chain uses TRBV6-5 with TRBJ1-6; TRBD1 matches at 7 bases. J gave up 10 bases and V 4 bases, and 7 bases lay outside the gene matches. Germline V gene lookup returns CDR1 MNHEY and CDR2 SVGAGI. This CDR3 spans 14 amino acids. CDR3 in amino acids: CASSLGQPRSPLHF. CDR3 DNA sequence: TGTGCCAGCAGTTTGGGACAGCCAAGATCACCCCTCCACTTT.

This chain joins TRBV3-1 (or the pseudogene TRBV3-2) and TRBJ2-1, with 8 bases aligning to TRBD1. Germline V gene lookup returns CDR1 LGHDT and CDR2 YNNKEL (reference sequence). The CDR3 is 16 amino acids. Trimming removed 2 bases from V and 6 bases from J; junction bases left unmatched: 9. The CDR3 nucleotides read TGTGCCAGCAGCCAACGGACAGGGCAGGGGGGCAATGAGCAGTTCTTC. As protein: CASSQRTGQGGNEQFF.